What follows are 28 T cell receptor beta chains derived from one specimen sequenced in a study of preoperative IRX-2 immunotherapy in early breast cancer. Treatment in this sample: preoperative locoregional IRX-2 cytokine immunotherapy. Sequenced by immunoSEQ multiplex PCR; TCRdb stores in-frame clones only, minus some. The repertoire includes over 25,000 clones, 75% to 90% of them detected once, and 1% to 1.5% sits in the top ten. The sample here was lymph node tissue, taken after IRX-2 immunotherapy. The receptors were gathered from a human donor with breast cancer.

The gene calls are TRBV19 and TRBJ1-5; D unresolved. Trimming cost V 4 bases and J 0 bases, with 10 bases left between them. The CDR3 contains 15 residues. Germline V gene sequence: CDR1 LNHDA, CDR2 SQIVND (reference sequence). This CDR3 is CASSNSFTSNQPQHF. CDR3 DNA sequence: TGTGCCAGTAGTAACAGCTTTACTAGCAATCAGCCCCAGCATTTT.

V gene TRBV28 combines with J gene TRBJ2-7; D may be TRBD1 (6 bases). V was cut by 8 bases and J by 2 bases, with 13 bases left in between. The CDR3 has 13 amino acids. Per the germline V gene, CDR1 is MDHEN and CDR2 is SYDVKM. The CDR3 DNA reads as TGTGCCAGCGGGGATGGGGGCGCCTACGAGCAGTACGTC. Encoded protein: CASGDGGAYEQYV.

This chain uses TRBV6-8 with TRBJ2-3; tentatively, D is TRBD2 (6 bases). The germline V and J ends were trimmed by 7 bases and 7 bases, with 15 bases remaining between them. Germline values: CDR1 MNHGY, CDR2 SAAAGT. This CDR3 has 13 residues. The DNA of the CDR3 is TGTGCCAGCAACCCCACTGGGACTTATACGCAGTATTTT. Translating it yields CASNPTGTYTQYF.

CDR3 in amino acids: CASIVGGYGTEAFF. CDR3 nucleotide sequence: TGTGCCAGTATAGTTGGGGGCTATGGCACTGAAGCTTTCTTT. V and J are TRBV19 and TRBJ1-1; D is possibly TRBD1 (6 bases). There are 14 residues in the CDR3. The V end lost 7 bases, the J end lost 4 bases, and 16 bases lay between the germline ends. The germline V gene has CDR1 LNHDA and CDR2 SQIVND (reference sequence).

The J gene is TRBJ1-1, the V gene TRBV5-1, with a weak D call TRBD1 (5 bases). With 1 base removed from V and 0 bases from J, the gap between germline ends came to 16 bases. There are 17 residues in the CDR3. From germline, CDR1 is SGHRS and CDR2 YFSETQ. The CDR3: CASSLRPGRTMNTEAFF. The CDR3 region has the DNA TGCGCCAGCAGCTTGCGACCGGGACGGACCATGAACACTGAAGCTTTCTTT. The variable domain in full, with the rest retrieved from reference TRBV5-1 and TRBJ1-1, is KAGVTQTPRYLIKTRGQQVTLSCSPISGHRSVSWYQQTPGQGLQFLFEYFSETQRNKGNFPGRFSGRQFSNSRSEMNVSTLELGDSALYLCASSLRPGRTMNTEAFFGQGTRLTVV.

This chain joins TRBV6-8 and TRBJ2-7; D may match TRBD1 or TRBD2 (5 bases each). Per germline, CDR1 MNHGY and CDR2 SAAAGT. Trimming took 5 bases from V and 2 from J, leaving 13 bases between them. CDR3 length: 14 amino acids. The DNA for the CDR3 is TGTGCCAGCAGTCTCCGGGACGGGCCCTACGAGCAGTACGTC. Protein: CASSLRDGPYEQYV.

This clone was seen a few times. The CDR3 DNA reads TGCGCCAGAATAACAAAGGTAGGACGGATGAACACTGAAGCTTTCTTT. It translates to CARITKVGRMNTEAFF. The chain recombines TRBV10-2 with TRBJ1-1; D not resolved. The germline V and J ends were trimmed by 9 bases and 0 bases, with 20 bases remaining between them. Germline V gene lookup returns CDR1 WSHSY and CDR2 SAAADI. The CDR3 is 16 residues long.

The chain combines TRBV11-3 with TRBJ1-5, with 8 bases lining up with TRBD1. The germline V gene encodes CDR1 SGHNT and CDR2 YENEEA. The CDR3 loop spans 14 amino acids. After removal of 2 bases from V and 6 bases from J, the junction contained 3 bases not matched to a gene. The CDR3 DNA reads TGTGCCAGCAGCTTATTAGGACAGGGTCAGCCCCAGCATTTT. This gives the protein CASSLLGQGQPQHF.

The CDR3 bases are TGTGCCAGCTCACCAATGACCTCCCCGAACACCGGGGAGCTGTTTTTT. This codes for CASSPMTSPNTGELFF. The chain employs TRBV18 and TRBJ2-2; the D is unclear. Germline assignment: CDR1 KGHSH and CDR2 LQKENI. Trimming removed 2 bases from V and 0 bases from J, with 10 bases in between. CDR3 length: 16 amino acids.

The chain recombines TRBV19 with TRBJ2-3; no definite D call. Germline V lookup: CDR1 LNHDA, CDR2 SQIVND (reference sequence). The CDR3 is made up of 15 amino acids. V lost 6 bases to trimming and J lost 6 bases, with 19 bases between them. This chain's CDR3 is CASRKRRQRSDTQYF. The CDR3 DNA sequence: TGTGCCAGTAGGAAGAGGAGACAACGGTCGGATACGCAGTATTTT.

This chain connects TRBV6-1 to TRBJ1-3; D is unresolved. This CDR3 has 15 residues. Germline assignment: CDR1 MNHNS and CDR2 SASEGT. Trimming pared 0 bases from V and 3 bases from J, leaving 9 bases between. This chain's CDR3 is CASSEAWPFGNTIYF. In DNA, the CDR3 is TGTGCCAGCAGTGAAGCCTGGCCATTTGGAAACACCATATATTTT.

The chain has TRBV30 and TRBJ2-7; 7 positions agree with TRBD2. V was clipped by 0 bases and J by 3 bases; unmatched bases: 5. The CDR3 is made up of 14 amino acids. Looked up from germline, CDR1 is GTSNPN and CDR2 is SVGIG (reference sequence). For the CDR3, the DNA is TGTGCCTGGAGTGTTGCGGGGAGGGTCTACGAGCAGTACTTC. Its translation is CAWSVAGRVYEQYF.

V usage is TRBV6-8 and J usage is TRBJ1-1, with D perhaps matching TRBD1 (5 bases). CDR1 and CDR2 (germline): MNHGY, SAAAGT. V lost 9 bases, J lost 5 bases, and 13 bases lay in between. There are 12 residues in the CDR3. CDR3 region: CASGGSWTEAFF. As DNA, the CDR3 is TGTGCCAGTGGGGGGAGTTGGACTGAAGCTTTCTTT.

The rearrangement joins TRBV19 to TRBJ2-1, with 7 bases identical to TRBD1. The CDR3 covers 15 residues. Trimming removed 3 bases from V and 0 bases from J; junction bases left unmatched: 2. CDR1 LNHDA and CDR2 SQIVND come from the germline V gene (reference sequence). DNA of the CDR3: TGTGCCAGTAGTATCGGGGACAGCTCCTACAATGAGCAGTTCTTC. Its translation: CASSIGDSSYNEQFF.

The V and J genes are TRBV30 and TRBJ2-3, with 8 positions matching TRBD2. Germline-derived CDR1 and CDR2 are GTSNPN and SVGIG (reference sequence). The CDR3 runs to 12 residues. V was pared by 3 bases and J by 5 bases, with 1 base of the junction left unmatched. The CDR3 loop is CAWSGGGDTQYF. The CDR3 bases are TGTGCCTGGAGCGGGGGGGGAGATACGCAGTATTTT.

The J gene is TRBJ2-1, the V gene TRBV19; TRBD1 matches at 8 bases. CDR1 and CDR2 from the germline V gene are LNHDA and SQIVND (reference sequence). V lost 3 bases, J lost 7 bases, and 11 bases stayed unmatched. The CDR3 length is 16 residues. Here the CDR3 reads CASSIATGVSENEQFF. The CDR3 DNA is TGTGCCAGTAGTATCGCGACAGGGGTTTCGGAAAATGAGCAGTTCTTC.

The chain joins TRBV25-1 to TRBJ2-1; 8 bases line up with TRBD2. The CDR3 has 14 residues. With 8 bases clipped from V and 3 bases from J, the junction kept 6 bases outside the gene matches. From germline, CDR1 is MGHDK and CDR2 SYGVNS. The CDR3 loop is CASGKAGGYNEQFF. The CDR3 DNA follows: TGTGCCAGCGGGAAGGCGGGGGGCTACAATGAGCAGTTCTTC.

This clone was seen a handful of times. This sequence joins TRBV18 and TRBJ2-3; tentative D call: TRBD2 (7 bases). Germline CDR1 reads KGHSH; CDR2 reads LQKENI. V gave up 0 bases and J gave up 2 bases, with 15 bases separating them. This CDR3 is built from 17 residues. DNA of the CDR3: TGTGCCAGCTCACCACCGGGAGGGGGAGATACCACAGATACGCAGTATTTT. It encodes CASSPPGGGDTTDTQYF.

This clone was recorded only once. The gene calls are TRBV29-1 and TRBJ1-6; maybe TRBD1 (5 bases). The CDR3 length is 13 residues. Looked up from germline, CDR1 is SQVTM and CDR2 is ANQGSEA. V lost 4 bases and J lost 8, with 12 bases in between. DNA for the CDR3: TGCAGCGTTGGAGACAGCCCTTATTCACCCCTCCACTTT. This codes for CSVGDSPYSPLHF.

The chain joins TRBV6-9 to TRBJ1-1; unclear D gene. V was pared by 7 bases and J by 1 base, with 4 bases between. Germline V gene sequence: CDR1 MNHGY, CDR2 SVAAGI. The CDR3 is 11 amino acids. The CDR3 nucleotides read TGTGCCAGCAAGGAGAACACTGAAGCTTTCTTT. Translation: CASKENTEAFF.

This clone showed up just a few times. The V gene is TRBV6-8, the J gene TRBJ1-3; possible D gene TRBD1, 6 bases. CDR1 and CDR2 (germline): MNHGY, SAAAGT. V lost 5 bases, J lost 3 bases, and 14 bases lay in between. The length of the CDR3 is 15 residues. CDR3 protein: CASSKGGVVGNTIYF. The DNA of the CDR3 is TGTGCCAGCAGTAAAGGGGGGGTAGTTGGAAACACCATATATTTT.

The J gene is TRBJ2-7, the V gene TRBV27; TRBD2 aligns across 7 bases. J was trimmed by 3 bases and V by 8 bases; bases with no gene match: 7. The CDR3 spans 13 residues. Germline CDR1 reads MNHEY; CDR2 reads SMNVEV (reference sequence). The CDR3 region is CASRPAGLYEQYV. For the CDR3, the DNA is TGTGCCAGCCGACCAGCGGGGCTCTACGAGCAGTACGTC.

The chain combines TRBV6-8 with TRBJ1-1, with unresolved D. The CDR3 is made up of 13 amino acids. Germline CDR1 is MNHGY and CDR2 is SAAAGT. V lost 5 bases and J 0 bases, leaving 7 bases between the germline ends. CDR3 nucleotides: TGTGCCAGCAGTGGAACGGTGAACACTGAAGCTTTCTTT. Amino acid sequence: CASSGTVNTEAFF.

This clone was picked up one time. The CDR3 is CASSFDATSGNTIYF. For the CDR3, the DNA is TGCGCCAGCAGCTTCGACGCGACCTCTGGAAACACCATATATTTT. The chain couples TRBV5-1 to TRBJ1-3, with unresolved D. With 2 bases removed from V and 0 bases from J, the gap between germline ends came to 9 bases. This CDR3 comprises 15 residues. Germline CDR1 reads SGHRS; CDR2 reads YFSETQ.

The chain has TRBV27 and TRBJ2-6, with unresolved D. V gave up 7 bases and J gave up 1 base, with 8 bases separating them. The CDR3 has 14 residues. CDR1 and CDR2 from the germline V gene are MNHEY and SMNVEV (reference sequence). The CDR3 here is CASTFSSGANVLTF. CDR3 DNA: TGTGCCAGCACTTTCTCTTCTGGGGCCAACGTCCTGACTTTC.

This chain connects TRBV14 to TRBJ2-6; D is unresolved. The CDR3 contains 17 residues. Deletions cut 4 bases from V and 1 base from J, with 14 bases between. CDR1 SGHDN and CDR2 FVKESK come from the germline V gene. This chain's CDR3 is CASSPITWGSGANVLTF. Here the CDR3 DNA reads TGTGCCAGCAGCCCTATTACGTGGGGATCTGGGGCCAACGTCCTGACTTTC.

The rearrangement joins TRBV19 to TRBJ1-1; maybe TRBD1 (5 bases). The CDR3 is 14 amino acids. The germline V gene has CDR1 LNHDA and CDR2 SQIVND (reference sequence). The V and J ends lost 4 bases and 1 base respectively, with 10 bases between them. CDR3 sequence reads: CASSRGPTNTEAFF. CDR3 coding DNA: TGTGCCAGTAGTAGGGGACCGACGAACACTGAAGCTTTCTTT.

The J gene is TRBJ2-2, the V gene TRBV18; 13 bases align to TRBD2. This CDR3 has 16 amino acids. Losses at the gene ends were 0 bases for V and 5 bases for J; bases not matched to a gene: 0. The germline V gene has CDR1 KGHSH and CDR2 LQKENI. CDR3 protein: CASSPPGLAGTGELFF. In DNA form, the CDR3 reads TGTGCCAGCTCACCACCGGGACTAGCGGGGACCGGGGAGCTGTTTTTT.